The source of this TCR beta chain is a study of blood T cell repertoires in COVID-19. In the original processing: Nucleated cell number was recorded as an estimate derived from reference gene primer amplification. Sequencing was performed with immunoSEQ multiplex PCR; in TCRdb, only in-frame clones are kept and a portion is missing. The V and J calls and clone size were taken over from that table, and D and trimming were inferred from the DNA. The sample holds 250,000 to 300,000 clones, 90% to 95% seen once. The sequence was obtained from a young woman with COVID-19, enrolled during active disease. The source material was peripheral blood.

The DNA for the CDR3 is TGTGCCAGCAGTTTATCGGTCCCAGGGCTATACGAGCAGTACTTC. It is translated as CASSLSVPGLYEQYF. This rearrangement joins TRBV27 to TRBJ2-7, with TRBD1 as a possible D gene (5 bases). The germline CDR1 and CDR2 sequences are MNHEY and SMNVEV (reference sequence). The CDR3 totals 15 residues. V dropped 0 bases and J dropped 4 bases, with 13 bases sitting between them.